This T cell receptor (beta chain) was obtained from a study of CD8 T cells in ankylosing spondylitis. General study results and limits: Ankylosing spondylitis blood appeared to be characterized by a TCR beta motif of under 10 highly homologous variants. Clones that were linked to disease were CD8+ and were relatively rare in peripheral blood.

On this clonotype itself: Antigen: not known.

Via MiXCR, TCRdb re-called the 5' RACE reads, giving one row per CDR3 protein. Counted here are a few hundred thousand distinct CDR3 sequences, 20% occurring once; the ten biggest clones make up under 8.5%. The CDR3 has 14 residues. Germline CDR1 KGHDR, CDR2 SFDVKD. V and J are TRBV24-1 and TRBJ2-5; 9 bases agree with TRBD1. Input material: blood, either unsorted or a sorted T cell fraction (not recorded which). This TCR came from a male donor with ankylosing spondylitis or in good health (not recorded which). As DNA, the CDR3 is TGTGCTAGAGGGAAACCGGGACAGGGTGCGACCCAGTACTTC. Translating it yields CARGKPGQGATQYF.